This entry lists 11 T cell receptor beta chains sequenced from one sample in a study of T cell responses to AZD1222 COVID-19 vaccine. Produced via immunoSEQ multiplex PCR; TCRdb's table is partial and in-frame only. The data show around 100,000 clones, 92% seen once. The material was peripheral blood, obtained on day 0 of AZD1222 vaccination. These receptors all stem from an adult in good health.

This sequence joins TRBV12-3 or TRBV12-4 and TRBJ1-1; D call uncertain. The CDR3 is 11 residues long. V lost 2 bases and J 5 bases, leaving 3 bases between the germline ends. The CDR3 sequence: CASSLSTEAFF. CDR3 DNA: TGTGCCAGCAGTTTAAGTACTGAAGCTTTCTTT.

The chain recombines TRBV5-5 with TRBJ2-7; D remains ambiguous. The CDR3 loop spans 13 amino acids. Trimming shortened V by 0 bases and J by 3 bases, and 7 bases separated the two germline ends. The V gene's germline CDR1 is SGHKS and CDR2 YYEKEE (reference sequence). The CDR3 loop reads CASSLAENYEQYF. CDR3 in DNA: TGTGCCAGCAGCTTGGCTGAAAACTACGAGCAGTACTTC. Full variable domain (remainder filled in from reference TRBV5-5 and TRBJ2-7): DAGVTQSPTHLIKTRGQQVTLRCSPISGHKSVSWYQQVLGQGPQFIFQYYEKEERGRGNFPDRFSARQFPNYSSELNVNALLLGDSALYLCASSLAENYEQYFGPGTRLTVT.

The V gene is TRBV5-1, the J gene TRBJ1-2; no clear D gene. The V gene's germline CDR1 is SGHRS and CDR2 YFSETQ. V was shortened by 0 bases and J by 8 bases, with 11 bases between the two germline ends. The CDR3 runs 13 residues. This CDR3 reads CASSLGDERGYTF. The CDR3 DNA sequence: TGCGCCAGCAGCTTGGGGGATGAGCGCGGCTACACCTTC.

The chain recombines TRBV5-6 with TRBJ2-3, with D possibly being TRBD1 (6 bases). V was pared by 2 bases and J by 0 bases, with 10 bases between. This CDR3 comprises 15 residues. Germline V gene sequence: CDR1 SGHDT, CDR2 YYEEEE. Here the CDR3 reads CASSFGQLSTDTQYF. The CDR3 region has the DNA TGTGCCAGCAGCTTTGGACAGCTGAGCACAGATACGCAGTATTTT. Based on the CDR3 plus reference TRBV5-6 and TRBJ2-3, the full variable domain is DAGVTQSPTHLIKTRGQQVTLRCSPKSGHDTVSWYQQALGQGPQFIFQYYEEEERQRGNFPDRFSGHQFPNYSSELNVNALLLGDSALYLCASSFGQLSTDTQYFGPGTRLTVL.

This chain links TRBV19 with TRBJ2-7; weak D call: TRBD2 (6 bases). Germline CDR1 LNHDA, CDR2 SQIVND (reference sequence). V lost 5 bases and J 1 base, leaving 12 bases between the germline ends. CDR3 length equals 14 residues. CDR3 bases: TGTGCCAGTAGTTACCGGGACTCTTCCTACGAGCAGTACTTC. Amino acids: CASSYRDSSYEQYF.

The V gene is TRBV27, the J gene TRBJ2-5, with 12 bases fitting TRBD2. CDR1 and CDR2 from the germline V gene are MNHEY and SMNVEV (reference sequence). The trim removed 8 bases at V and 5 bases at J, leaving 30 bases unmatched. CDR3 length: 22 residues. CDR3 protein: CASRKGTPRLAGERVTRETQYF. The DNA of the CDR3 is TGTGCCAGCCGAAAGGGGACTCCGAGACTAGCGGGAGAGCGGGTTACAAGGGAGACCCAGTACTTC.

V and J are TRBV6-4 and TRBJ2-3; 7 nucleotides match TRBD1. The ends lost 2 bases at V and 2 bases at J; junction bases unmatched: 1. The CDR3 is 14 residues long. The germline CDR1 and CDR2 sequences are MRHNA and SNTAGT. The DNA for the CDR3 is TGTGCCAGCAGTGACGGGACAGACACAGATACGCAGTATTTT. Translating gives CASSDGTDTDTQYF.

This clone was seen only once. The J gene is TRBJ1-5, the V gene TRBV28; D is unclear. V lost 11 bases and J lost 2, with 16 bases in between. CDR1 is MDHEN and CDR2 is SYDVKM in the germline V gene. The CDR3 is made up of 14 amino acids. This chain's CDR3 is CAYSQGRGNQPQHF. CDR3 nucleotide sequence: TGTGCCTACTCGCAAGGGAGGGGCAATCAGCCCCAGCATTTT. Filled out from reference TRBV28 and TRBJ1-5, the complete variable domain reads DVKVTQSSRYLVKRTGEKVFLECVQDMDHENMFWYRQDPGLGLRLIYFSYDVKMKEKGDIPEGYSVSREKKERFSLILESASTNQTSMYLCAYSQGRGNQPQHFGDGTRLSIL.

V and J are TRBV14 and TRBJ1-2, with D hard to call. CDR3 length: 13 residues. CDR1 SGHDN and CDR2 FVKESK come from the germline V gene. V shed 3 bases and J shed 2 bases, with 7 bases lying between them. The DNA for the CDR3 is TGTGCCAGCAGCCAGCAGTTAAACTATGGCTACACCTTC. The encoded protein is CASSQQLNYGYTF.

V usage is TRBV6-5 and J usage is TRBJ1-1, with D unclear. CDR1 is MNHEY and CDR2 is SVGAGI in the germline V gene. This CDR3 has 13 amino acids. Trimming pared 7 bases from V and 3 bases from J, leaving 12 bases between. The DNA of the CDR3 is TGTGCCAGCATGGTTCGGGTGGACACTGAAGCTTTCTTT. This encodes CASMVRVDTEAFF.

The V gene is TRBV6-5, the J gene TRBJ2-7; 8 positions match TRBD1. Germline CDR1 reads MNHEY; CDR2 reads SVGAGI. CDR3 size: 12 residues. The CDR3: CVTGQGSYEQYF. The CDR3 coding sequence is TGTGTCACAGGACAGGGCTCCTACGAGCAGTACTTC.